Shown below are 5 T cell receptor beta chains from a single sample sequenced in a study of T cell clonality in common variable immunodeficiency. Assay: immunoSEQ multiplex PCR; the TCRdb copy retains only in-frame clones and omits some. The specimen has around 57,000 clones, none found just once. The sequenced sample consisted of peripheral blood mononuclear cells. The receptors here all came from a person between 18 and 69 years old in good health.

Many counts were recorded for this clone. From the germline J gene comes the end of the CDR3, since the read stops 3 residues before it. This rearrangement joins TRBV27 to TRBJ2-1; 8 bases match TRBD1. Trimming took 8 bases from V and 4 from J; bases not matched to a gene: 7. The germline V gene has CDR1 MNHEY and CDR2 SMNVEV (reference sequence). This CDR3 comprises 14 residues. CDR3 loop: CASRAGTGYNEQFF. CDR3 bases read: TGTGCCAGCCGGGCAGGGACAGGATACAATGAG.

This clone was seen repeatedly, ten times or more. The sequence runs out 3 residues before the end of the CDR3; the remainder is reconstructed from the germline J gene. The rearrangement links TRBV4-1 to TRBJ2-4; D possibly corresponds to TRBD2 (6 bases). V was pared by 0 bases and J by 6 bases, with 12 bases between. The CDR3 covers 15 residues. Looked up from germline, CDR1 is MGHRA and CDR2 is YSYEKL. The CDR3: CASSQDRNSGNIQYF. The sequenced CDR3 bases are TGCGCCAGCAGCCAAGATCGTAATAGCGGAAACATT.

Ten or more counts support this clone. With the read ending 3 residues before the CDR3 end, the germline J gene is used to fill in that end. The rearrangement uses TRBV6-2 or TRBV6-3 and TRBJ2-1; TRBD2 matches 14 bases. V was pared by 6 bases and J by 8 bases, with 6 bases of the junction left unmatched. The CDR3 contains 15 residues. Germline V lookup: CDR1 MNHEY, CDR2 SVGEGT. The part of the CDR3 DNA that was read is TGTGCCAGCAGGACGGGACTAGCGGGAGTCCATGAG. The encoded protein is CASRTGLAGVHE. In full, the CDR3 reads CASRTGLAGVHEQFF.

The table lists this clone with many counts. From the germline J gene comes the end of the CDR3, since the read stops 3 residues before it. The chain uses TRBV19 and TRBJ1-4, with 7 positions matching TRBD1. J gave up 10 bases and V 7 bases, and 15 bases lay outside the gene matches. Germline V gene sequence: CDR1 LNHDA, CDR2 SQIVND (reference sequence). The CDR3 is 15 amino acids. Incomplete CDR3 DNA: TGTGCCAGTACCCCCTCACCGGGACAGTTTAGAAAA. As protein: CASTPSPGQFRK. In full, the CDR3 is CASTPSPGQFRKLFF.

In its sample, this clone was seen many times. The read ends 3 residues shy of where the CDR3 ends; the end is completed using the germline J gene. The chain employs TRBV20-1 and TRBJ1-5; D perhaps matches TRBD1 (5 bases). Trimming removed 1 base at V and 1 base at J, with 8 bases between. The germline V gene encodes CDR1 DFQATT and CDR2 SNEGSKA (reference sequence). This CDR3 region has 14 residues. The DNA read from the CDR3 is TGCAGTGCTAGAGGTCAGGGAAGCAATCAGCCC. Its translation is CSARGQGSNQP. The full CDR3 sequence reads CSARGQGSNQPQHF.